This T cell receptor beta chain was recovered during a study of T cell changes during pregnancy in multiple sclerosis (dated by TCRdb to about 2019). At the level of the whole study: Changes in the T cell repertoire over the course of pregnancy were examined in this study in women with multiple sclerosis.

This clone was seen once. It has no known antigen specificity. No clone much larger than this one lies a single base away; base qualities are absent. Here V drops 0 bases and J drops 5 bases, and the junction holds 4 bases not matched to any gene. Taken from the germline V gene (reference sequence), the CDR1 and CDR2 loops are MNHNY and SVGAGI. Taken from cysteine to phenylalanine, the CDR3 has 15 residues. The entry retains the CDR3 DNA only, 45 bases that are in frame from base 1. Library generation was performed with the immunoSEQ multiplex PCR assay. Not all clones reach the TCRdb copy of this immuneACCESS table, which keeps in-frame sequences only. Checked studies attribute under half of the gap to unresolved V genes and leave the rest unexplained. The sample table records about 50,000 clones; roughly 94% of these occur just once. The top ten clones comprise 0.31% of the sample.

The V and J genes are TRBV6-6 and TRBJ1-5; the junction holds 7 bases that match TRBD1. Material: CD4+ T cells from peripheral blood mononuclear cells, obtained in the third trimester of pregnancy. This clonotype was obtained from a female donor with multiple sclerosis, enrolled in a pregnancy study. The nucleotides read TGTGCCAGCAGTTACTCGAGGCAGGGGGATCAGCCCCAGCATTTT. Its protein is CASSYSRQGDQPQHF.